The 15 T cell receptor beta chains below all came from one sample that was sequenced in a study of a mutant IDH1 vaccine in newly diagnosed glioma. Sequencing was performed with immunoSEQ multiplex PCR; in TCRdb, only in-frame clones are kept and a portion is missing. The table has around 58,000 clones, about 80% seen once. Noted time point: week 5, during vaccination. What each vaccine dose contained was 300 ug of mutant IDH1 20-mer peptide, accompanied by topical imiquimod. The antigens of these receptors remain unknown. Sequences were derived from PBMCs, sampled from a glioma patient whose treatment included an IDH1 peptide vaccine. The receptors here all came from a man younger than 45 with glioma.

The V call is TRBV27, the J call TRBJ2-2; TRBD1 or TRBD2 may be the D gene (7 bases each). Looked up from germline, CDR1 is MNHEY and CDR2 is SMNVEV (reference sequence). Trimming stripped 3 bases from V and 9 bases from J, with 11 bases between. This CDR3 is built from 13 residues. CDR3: CASSFRGGRELFF. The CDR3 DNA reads TGTGCCAGCAGTTTCAGGGGGGGCCGGGAGCTGTTTTTT.

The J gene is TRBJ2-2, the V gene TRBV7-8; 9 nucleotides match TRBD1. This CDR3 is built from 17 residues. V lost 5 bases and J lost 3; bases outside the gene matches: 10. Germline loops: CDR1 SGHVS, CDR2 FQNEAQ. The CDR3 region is CASSPGVGQGYTGELFF. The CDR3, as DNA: TGTGCCAGCAGCCCCGGGGTCGGACAGGGGTACACCGGGGAGCTGTTTTTT.

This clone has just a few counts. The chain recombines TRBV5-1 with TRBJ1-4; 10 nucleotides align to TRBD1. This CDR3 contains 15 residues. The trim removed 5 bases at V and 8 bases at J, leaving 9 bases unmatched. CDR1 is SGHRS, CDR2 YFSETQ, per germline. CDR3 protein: CASRPTGGAREKLFF. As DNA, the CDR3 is TGCGCCAGCAGGCCGACAGGGGGCGCACGCGAAAAACTGTTTTTT.

For the CDR3, the DNA is TGTGCCAGCAGCGTGTCGGGGGTTTGGTCTGAGCAGTTCTTC. Translating gives CASSVSGVWSEQFF. The rearrangement joins TRBV7-2 to TRBJ2-1; D might be TRBD2 (6 bases). CDR1 and CDR2 from the germline V gene are SGHTA and FQGNSA. The CDR3 length is 14 residues. With 5 bases removed from V and 9 bases from J, the gap between germline ends came to 17 bases.

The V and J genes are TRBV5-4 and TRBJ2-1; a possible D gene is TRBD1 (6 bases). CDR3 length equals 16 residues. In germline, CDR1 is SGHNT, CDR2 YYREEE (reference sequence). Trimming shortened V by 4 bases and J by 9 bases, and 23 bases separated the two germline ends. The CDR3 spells CASSPTGSWSSVEQFF. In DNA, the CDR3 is TGTGCCAGCAGCCCAACAGGGTCGTGGTCTTCTGTTGAGCAGTTCTTC.

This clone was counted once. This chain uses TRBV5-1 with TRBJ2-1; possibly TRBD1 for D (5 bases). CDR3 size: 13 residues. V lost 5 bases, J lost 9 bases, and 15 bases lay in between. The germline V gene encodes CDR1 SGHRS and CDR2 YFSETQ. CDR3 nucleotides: TGCGCCAGCAGGGGAACTTCAAGGGGTGAGCAGTTCTTC. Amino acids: CASRGTSRGEQFF.

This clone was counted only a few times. The CDR3 region is CASSVEEEMNTEAFF. The CDR3 bases are TGCGCCAGCAGCGTCGAAGAAGAAATGAACACTGAAGCTTTCTTT. The chain joins TRBV5-1 to TRBJ1-1; D uncertain. The CDR3 is made up of 15 amino acids. Between the trimmed V and J ends, which lost 4 bases and 0 bases, there was a span of 13 bases. Looked up from germline, CDR1 is SGHRS and CDR2 is YFSETQ.

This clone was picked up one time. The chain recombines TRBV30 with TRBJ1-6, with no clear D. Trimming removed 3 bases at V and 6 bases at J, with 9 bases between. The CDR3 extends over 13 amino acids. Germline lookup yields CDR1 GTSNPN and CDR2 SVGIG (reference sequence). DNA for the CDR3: TGTGCCTGGAGCCCAAACCTTAATTCACCCCTCCACTTT. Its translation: CAWSPNLNSPLHF.

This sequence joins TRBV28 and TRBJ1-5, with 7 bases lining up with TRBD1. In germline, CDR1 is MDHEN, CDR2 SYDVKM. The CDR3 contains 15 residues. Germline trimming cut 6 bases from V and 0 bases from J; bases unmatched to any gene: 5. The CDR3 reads CASRAGTDSNQPQHF. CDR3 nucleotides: TGTGCCAGCAGAGCCGGGACAGATAGCAATCAGCCCCAGCATTTT.

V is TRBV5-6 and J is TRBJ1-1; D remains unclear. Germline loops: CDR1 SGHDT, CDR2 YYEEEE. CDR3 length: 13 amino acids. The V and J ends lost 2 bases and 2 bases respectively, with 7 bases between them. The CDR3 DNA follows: TGTGCCAGCAGCTTTGCGGTCAACACTGAAGCTTTCTTT. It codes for CASSFAVNTEAFF.

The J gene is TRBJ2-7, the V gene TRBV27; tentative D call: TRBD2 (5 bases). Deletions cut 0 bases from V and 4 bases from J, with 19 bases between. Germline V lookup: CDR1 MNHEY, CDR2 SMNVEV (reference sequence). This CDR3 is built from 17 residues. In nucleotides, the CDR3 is TGTGCCAGCAGTTTATCGCCTACGGCGGGTGCAGTTTACGAGCAGTACTTC. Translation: CASSLSPTAGAVYEQYF.

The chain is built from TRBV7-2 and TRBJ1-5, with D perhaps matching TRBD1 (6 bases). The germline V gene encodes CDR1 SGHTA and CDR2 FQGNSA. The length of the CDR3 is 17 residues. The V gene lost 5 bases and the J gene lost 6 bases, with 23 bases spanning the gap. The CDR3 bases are TGTGCCAGCAGCCCAAGCGCCGGGGGCCGGTTAGGTCAGCCCCAGCATTTT. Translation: CASSPSAGGRLGQPQHF.

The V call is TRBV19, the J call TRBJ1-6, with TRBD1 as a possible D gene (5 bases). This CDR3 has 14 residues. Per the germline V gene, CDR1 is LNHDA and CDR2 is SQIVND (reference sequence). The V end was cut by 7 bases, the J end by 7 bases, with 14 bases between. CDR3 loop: CASTGVAGNSPLHF. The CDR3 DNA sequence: TGTGCCAGTACGGGGGTTGCGGGGAATTCACCCCTCCACTTT.

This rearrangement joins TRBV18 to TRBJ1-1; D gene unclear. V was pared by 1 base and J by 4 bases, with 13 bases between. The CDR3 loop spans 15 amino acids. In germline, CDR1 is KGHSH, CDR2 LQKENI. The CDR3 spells CASSPQGGVGTEAFF. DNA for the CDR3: TGTGCCAGCTCACCACAGGGCGGGGTAGGCACTGAAGCTTTCTTT.

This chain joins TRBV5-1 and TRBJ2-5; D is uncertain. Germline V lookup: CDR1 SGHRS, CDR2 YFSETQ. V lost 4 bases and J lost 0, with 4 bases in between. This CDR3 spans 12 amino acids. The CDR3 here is CASSHYQETQYF. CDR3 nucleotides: TGCGCCAGCAGCCACTACCAAGAGACCCAGTACTTC.